The rows below give T cell receptor beta chains drawn from one sample of a study of shared clonotypes between healthy human individuals. TCRdb's copy holds only in-frame clones and misses some; the assay was immunoSEQ multiplex PCR. The table shows 2 million to 3 million clones, with 80% to 95% occurring only once. The sample taken for sequencing was naive CD4+ T cells from PBMCs. The receptors stem from a man younger than 30 in good health. Some clones in this sample may be carry-over from other donors' samples. CDR3s include the opening cysteine and the closing phenylalanine or tryptophan. Each record gives: V gene, clone size, J gene, D gene, CDR3 protein, CDR3 DNA. The D gene is left open where the match is weak. Where a row states a size, it is once, few, many or the class of an expanded clone; other rows omit it.

>TRBV19|NA|TRBJ1-1|TRBD1
CASRVRDSNTEAFF
TGTGCCAGTAGGGTCCGGGACAGCAACACTGAAGCTTTCTTT
>TRBV7-8|NA|TRBJ2-7|TRBD2
CASTATGTSYSYEQYF
TGTGCCAGCACCGCAACCGGGACTAGCTACTCCTACGAGCAGTACTTC
>TRBV28|NA|TRBJ2-3|NA
CASSLGLGTDTQYF
TGTGCCAGCAGTTTAGGCCTCGGCACAGATACGCAGTATTTT
>TRBV6-5|NA|TRBJ1-1|NA
CASSPRALTEAFF
TGTGCCAGCAGCCCCCGGGCGCTTACTGAAGCTTTCTTT
>TRBV2|NA|TRBJ2-5|TRBD1
CASRGQAKETQYF
TGTGCCAGCAGGGGACAGGCTAAAGAGACCCAGTACTTC
>TRBV7-3|NA|TRBJ2-1|NA
CASSLKRGSSYNEQFF
TGTGCCAGCAGCTTAAAACGGGGAAGCTCCTACAATGAGCAGTTCTTC
>TRBV14|few|TRBJ1-1|NA
CASSQVSRNTEAFF
TGTGCCAGCAGCCAAGTCTCCAGGAACACTGAAGCTTTCTTT
>TRBV29-1|NA|TRBJ1-2|NA
CSVEEGDRVWNYGYTF
TGCAGCGTTGAAGAGGGCGACAGAGTATGGAACTATGGCTACACCTTC
>TRBV4-3|NA|TRBJ2-2|TRBD2
CASSQDGRGGTGELFF
TGCGCCAGCAGCCAAGATGGGAGGGGAGGGACCGGGGAGCTGTTTTTT
>TRBV4-1|NA|TRBJ1-2|NA
CASSLGQRIIGGYTF
TGCGCCAGCAGCTTAGGACAGAGGATAATTGGCGGCTACACCTTC
>TRBV19|NA|TRBJ2-7|NA
CASSADRISYEQYF
TGTGCCAGTAGCGCCGACAGAATTTCCTACGAGCAGTACTTC
>TRBV18|NA|TRBJ1-3|NA
CASSPGTPTSGNTIYF
TGTGCCAGCTCACCAGGGACTCCTACCTCTGGAAACACCATATATTTT
>TRBV6-5|NA|TRBJ1-5|NA
CASSYPSWVCQPQHF
TGTGCCAGCAGTTACCCGAGCTGGGTTTGTCAGCCCCAGCATTTT
>TRBV5-1|NA|TRBJ2-3|NA
CASSLAPTASTDTQYF
TGCGCCAGCAGCTTGGCCCCCACGGCTAGCACAGATACGCAGTATTTT
>TRBV11-3|NA|TRBJ2-3|NA
CASSLDPGQPRCF
TGTGCCAGCAGCTTAGATCCGGGACAACCGCGTTGTTTT
>TRBV5-1|NA|TRBJ2-2|TRBD2
CASSLMASGNTGELFF
TGCGCCAGCAGCTTGATGGCTAGCGGGAACACCGGGGAGCTGTTTTTT
>TRBV2|NA|TRBJ1-2|TRBD1
CASSEGPGQGFEGYTF
TGTGCCAGCAGTGAAGGACCCGGACAGGGCTTTGAGGGCTACACCTTC
>TRBV5-1|NA|TRBJ2-1|TRBD2
CASSSGLANGNEQFF
TGCGCCAGCAGCTCGGGACTAGCCAACGGAAATGAGCAGTTCTTC
>TRBV6-6|NA|TRBJ2-1|TRBD2
CASSYLAGGPGNEQFF
TGTGCCAGCAGTTACCTAGCGGGAGGGCCGGGCAATGAGCAGTTCTTC
>TRBV7-3|NA|TRBJ2-3|TRBD2
CASSRGLAGGTDTQYF
TGTGCCAGCAGCCGGGGGCTAGCGGGAGGCACAGATACGCAGTATTTT
>TRBV18|NA|TRBJ2-3|NA
CASSPGTGDTQYF
TGTGCCAGCTCACCCGGGACGGGAGATACGCAGTATTTT
>TRBV5-1|NA|TRBJ1-1|NA
CASSLKVSGNTEAFF
TGCGCCAGCAGCTTGAAGGTTTCGGGGAACACTGAAGCTTTCTTT
>TRBV2|NA|TRBJ1-1|NA
CASTRALNTEAFF
TGTGCCAGCACGAGGGCTTTGAACACTGAAGCTTTCTTT
>TRBV9|NA|TRBJ1-4|NA
CASSVRRANEKLFF
TGTGCCAGCAGCGTTCGCCGGGCTAATGAAAAACTGTTTTTT
>TRBV28|NA|TRBJ1-6|NA
CASENDPGSPLHF
TGTGCCAGCGAAAATGATCCTGGTTCACCCCTCCACTTT
>TRBV28|few|TRBJ1-1|NA
CASSLVGNTEAFF
TGTGCCAGCAGTTTAGTAGGGAACACTGAAGCTTTCTTT
>TRBV30|NA|TRBJ1-2|NA
CAWARGRGGYTF
TGTGCCTGGGCCCGGGGCCGGGGTGGCTACACCTTC
>TRBV4-3|NA|TRBJ1-2|NA
CASSQDQGELNYGYTF
TGCGCCAGCAGCCAAGATCAAGGGGAGTTAAACTATGGCTACACCTTC
>TRBV27|NA|TRBJ1-1|NA
CASSRAGAFTEAFF
TGTGCCAGCAGCAGAGCCGGGGCTTTCACTGAAGCTTTCTTT
>TRBV18|NA|TRBJ2-7|TRBD1
CASSPRDRFYEQYF
TGTGCCAGCTCACCACGGGACAGGTTCTACGAGCAGTACTTC
>TRBV9|NA|TRBJ2-2|NA
CASSVGVKTGELFF
TGTGCCAGCAGCGTAGGGGTGAAGACCGGGGAGCTGTTTTTT
>TRBV28|NA|TRBJ1-5|TRBD1
CASSLGSGGISNQPQHF
TGTGCCAGCAGTTTAGGGTCAGGGGGCATTAGCAATCAGCCCCAGCATTTT